This T cell receptor beta chain was retrieved from a study of CD8+ T cells in alopecia areata. Study conclusions and caveats: For baseline CD8+ expansion, any link to response stays uncertain with one nonresponder.

The table lists this clone with many counts. The antigen is not known. This sample's treatment: oral pan-JAK inhibitor, 5-10 mg twice daily. Extraction and reverse transcription of RNA yielded cDNA as the sequencing template. TCRdb's table, derived via immunoSEQ multiplex PCR, lists solely in-frame clones and lacks some. Of about 90,000 clones in the sample, roughly 47% were seen once. Trimming took 2 bases from V and 5 from J, leaving 9 bases between them. CDR3 size: 13 residues. CDR1 and CDR2 (germline): MNHNY, SVGAGI (reference sequence). The chain is built from TRBV6-6 and TRBJ2-5, with D unclear. The sequence was collected from a human donor with alopecia areata. The specimen comprised CD8+ T cells sorted from blood, sampled at week 24, from a patient treated with tofacitinib. In DNA form, the CDR3 reads TGTGCCAGCAGTTACAGTTGGTTGGAGACCCAGTACTTC. It translates to CASSYSWLETQYF.